Described below is a single TCR beta chain sequence and its context. PCR was performed using 60 Vbeta and 13 Jbeta primers. Method: immunoSEQ multiplex PCR; TCRdb's copy keeps in-frame clones and lacks some. The sample lists 170,000 or so clones; about four fifths were seen once. The data derive from a study of cytomegalovirus exposure and HLA in healthy donors. V lost 3 bases to trimming and J lost 9 bases; unmatched junction nucleotides: 18. Per the germline V gene, CDR1 is SGHRS and CDR2 is YFSETQ. The CDR3 is 18 residues long. Material for sequencing was PBMCs. The TCR comes from a woman aged 50 to 60 in good health and CMV-seronegative. The chain couples TRBV5-1 to TRBJ1-6, with 7 bases aligning to TRBD1. The CDR3 bases are TGCGCCAGCAGCTACGGGACAGCCAACAGGGTTCAGGGTTCACCCCTCCACTTT. This encodes CASSYGTANRVQGSPLHF.